Shown below are 6 T cell receptor beta chains from a single sample sequenced in a study of cytomegalovirus exposure and HLA in healthy donors. PCR amplification relied on 60 Vbeta primers (plus 13 Jbeta primers). Some clones are missing from TCRdb's copy, which holds only in-frame ones; the method was immunoSEQ multiplex PCR. The sample includes 80,000 or so clones, about four fifths of them seen just once. Sequencing was carried out using PBMCs. All receptors come from a man aged 40-49 years in good health and CMV-seronegative.

This clone has just one count. The chain links TRBV20-1 to TRBJ2-5; D unresolved. Between the trimmed V and J ends, which lost 7 bases and 4 bases, there was a span of 10 bases. Germline CDR1 is DFQATT and CDR2 is SNEGSKA (reference sequence). CDR3 length: 11 residues. This chain's CDR3 is CSVPLGETQYF. The CDR3 DNA reads TGCAGTGTCCCCCTCGGAGAGACCCAGTACTTC.

The chain couples TRBV7-3 to TRBJ2-3; 10 bases line up with TRBD2. This CDR3 is 14 amino acids long. V shed 5 bases and J 5 bases; nucleotides not matched to a gene: 4. The germline V gene has CDR1 SGHTA and CDR2 FQGTGA. DNA for the CDR3: TGTGCCAGCAGCCGGACTAGCGGCGAAGATACGCAGTATTTT. Its protein product is CASSRTSGEDTQYF. Full variable domain (missing parts from reference TRBV7-3 and TRBJ2-3): GAGVSQTPSNKVTEKGKYVELRCDPISGHTALYWYRQSLGQGPEFLIYFQGTGAADDSGLPNDRFFAVRPEGSVSTLKIQRTERGDSAVYLCASSRTSGEDTQYFGPGTRLTVL.

The rearrangement links TRBV7-2 to TRBJ2-3; D uncertain. The V gene's germline CDR1 is SGHTA and CDR2 FQGNSA. V lost 5 bases, J lost 10 bases, and 16 bases lay in between. There are 13 residues in the CDR3. The CDR3 nucleotides are TGTGCCAGCAGCCCGCTAAGAAGCGAGCCGCAGTATTTT. Its translation is CASSPLRSEPQYF.

V usage is TRBV27 and J usage is TRBJ2-5, with 8 bases lining up with TRBD1. The CDR3 is 16 residues long. V gave up 4 bases and J gave up 5 bases; unmatched junction bases: 12. Germline CDR1 and CDR2: MNHEY and SMNVEV (reference sequence). The CDR3, as DNA: TGTGCCAGCAGTTATAATCCCCGGACAGGGATGGAGACCCAGTACTTC. It yields the protein CASSYNPRTGMETQYF.

The V and J genes are TRBV28 and TRBJ2-7; tentatively, D is TRBD2 (7 bases). There are 14 residues in the CDR3. V lost 2 bases and J 6 bases, leaving 14 bases between the germline ends. Germline V CDR1 and CDR2: MDHEN, SYDVKM. The CDR3 nucleotides are TGTGCCAGCAGTTTAGCGTTTGGGGGGGCCGAGCAGTACTTC. Amino acid sequence: CASSLAFGGAEQYF.

The CDR3 nucleotides read TGTGCCAGCTCACCACCGTCAGTCCCAAATTATGGCTACACCTTC. It translates to CASSPPSVPNYGYTF. This chain uses TRBV18 with TRBJ1-2; D is uncertain. The V end was cut by 0 bases, the J end by 5 bases, with 13 bases between. CDR1 is KGHSH and CDR2 is LQKENI in the germline V gene. This CDR3 is 15 amino acids long.